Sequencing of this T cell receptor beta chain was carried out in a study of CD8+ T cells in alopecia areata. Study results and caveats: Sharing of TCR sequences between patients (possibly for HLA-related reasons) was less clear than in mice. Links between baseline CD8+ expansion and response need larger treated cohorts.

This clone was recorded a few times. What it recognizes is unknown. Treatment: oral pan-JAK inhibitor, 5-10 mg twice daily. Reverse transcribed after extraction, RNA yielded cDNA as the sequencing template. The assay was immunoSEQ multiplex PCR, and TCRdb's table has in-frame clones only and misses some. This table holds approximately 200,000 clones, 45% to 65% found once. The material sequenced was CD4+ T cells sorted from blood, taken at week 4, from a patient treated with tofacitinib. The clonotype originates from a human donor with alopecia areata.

The CDR3 nucleotides read TGTGCCAGCCATAAAAACAGGGGTGGGACTGAAGCTTTCTTT. Translated: CASHKNRGGTEAFF. The rearrangement links TRBV27 to TRBJ1-1; TRBD1 matches at 7 bases. The CDR3 contains 14 residues. Germline CDR1 reads MNHEY; CDR2 reads SMNVEV (reference sequence). J was trimmed by 5 bases and V by 8 bases; bases with no gene match: 11.